This TCR beta chain emerged from a study of yellow fever vaccine responses in identical twins. Germline assignment: CDR1 MGHDK and CDR2 SYGVNS. Between the trimmed V and J ends, which lost 6 bases and 3 bases, there was a span of 27 bases. CDR3 length: 18 amino acids. Using its own MiXCR run on the RT-PCR reads, TCRdb lists one record per CDR3 protein. Here the sample spans about 13,000 distinct CDR3 sequences, 84% being singletons. The chain carries TRBV25-1 and TRBJ2-7; D gene uncertain. The source material was T cells from blood (PBMCs), unsorted or a sorted subset (not recorded which), sampled before or after yellow fever vaccination (not recorded which). The clonotype comes from a woman aged 18-29 years who received the yellow fever vaccine. The chain's CDR3 is CASRSGLRSDPYNYEQYF. The CDR3 bases are TGTGCCAGCAGAAGTGGCCTAAGGTCGGATCCATATAACTACGAGCAGTACTTC.